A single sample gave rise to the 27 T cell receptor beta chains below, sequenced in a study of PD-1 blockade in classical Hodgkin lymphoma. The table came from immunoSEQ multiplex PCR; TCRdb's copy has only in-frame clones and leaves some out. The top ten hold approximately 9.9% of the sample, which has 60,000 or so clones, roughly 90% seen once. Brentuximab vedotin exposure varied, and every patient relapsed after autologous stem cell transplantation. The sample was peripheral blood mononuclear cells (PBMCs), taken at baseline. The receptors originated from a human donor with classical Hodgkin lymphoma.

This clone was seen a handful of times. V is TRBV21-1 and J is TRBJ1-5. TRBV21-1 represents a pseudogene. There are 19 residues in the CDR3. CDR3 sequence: CASSKGGFISTPRNQPQHF. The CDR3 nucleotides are TGTGCCAGCAGCAAAGGAGGGTTCATTAGTACACCCCGCAATCAGCCCCAGCATTTT.

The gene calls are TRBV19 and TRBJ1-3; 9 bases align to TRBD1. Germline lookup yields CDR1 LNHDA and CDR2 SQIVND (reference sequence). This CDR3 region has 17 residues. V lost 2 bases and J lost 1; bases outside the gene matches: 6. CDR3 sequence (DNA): TGTGCCAGTAGTATAAACCCGACAGGGGGTTCTGGAAACACCATATATTTT. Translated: CASSINPTGGSGNTIYF. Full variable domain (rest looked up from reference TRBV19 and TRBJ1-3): DGGITQSPKYLFRKEGQNVTLSCEQNLNHDAMYWYRQDPGQGLRLIYYSQIVNDFQKGDIAEGYSVSREKKESFPLTVTSAQKNPTAFYLCASSINPTGGSGNTIYFGEGSWLTVV.

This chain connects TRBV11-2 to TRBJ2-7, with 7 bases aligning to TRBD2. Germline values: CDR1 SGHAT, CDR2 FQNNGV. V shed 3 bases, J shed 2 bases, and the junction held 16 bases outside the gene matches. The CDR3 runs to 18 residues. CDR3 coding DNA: TGTGCCAGCAGCTTCCGCCAGGGCCGGGGGGTAGGGACCTACGAGCAGTACTTC. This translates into CASSFRQGRGVGTYEQYF.

Here the CDR3 reads CASSEGQGVPWEQYF. The CDR3 DNA follows: TGTGCCAGCAGCGAAGGACAGGGGGTACCCTGGGAGCAGTACTTC. This chain joins TRBV5-4 and TRBJ2-7; 10 nucleotides line up with TRBD1. This CDR3 is built from 15 residues. With V trimmed by 4 bases and J by 7 bases, 11 bases remained unmatched. Germline assignment: CDR1 SGHNT and CDR2 YYREEE (reference sequence).

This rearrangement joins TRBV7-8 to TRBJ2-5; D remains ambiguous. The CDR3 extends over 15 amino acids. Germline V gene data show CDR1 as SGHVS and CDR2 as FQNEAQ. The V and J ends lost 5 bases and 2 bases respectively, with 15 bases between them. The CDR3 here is CASSPAAGGQETQYF. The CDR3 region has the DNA TGTGCCAGCAGCCCCGCGGCAGGTGGACAAGAGACCCAGTACTTC.

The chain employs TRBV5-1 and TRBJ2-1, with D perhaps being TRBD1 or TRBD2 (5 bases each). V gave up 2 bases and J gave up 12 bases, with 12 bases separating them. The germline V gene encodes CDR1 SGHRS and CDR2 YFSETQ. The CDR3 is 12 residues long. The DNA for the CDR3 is TGCGCCAGCAGCTTCGGGGCCCAAGGGCAGTTCTTC. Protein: CASSFGAQGQFF.

In nucleotides, the CDR3 is TGTGCCAGCAGTTTCCTAGCGGGATCCCTTTCGGGCAATGAGCAGTTCTTC. This encodes CASSFLAGSLSGNEQFF. The V and J genes are TRBV7-9 and TRBJ2-1, with 9 bases matching TRBD2. The CDR3 extends over 17 amino acids. V shed 6 bases and J 6 bases; nucleotides not matched to a gene: 15. Germline assignment: CDR1 SEHNR and CDR2 FQNEAQ (reference sequence).

CDR3 in amino acids: CSVDNEQFF. In DNA, the CDR3 is TGCAGCGTTGATAATGAGCAGTTCTTC. The chain links TRBV29-1 to TRBJ2-1; D ambiguous. This CDR3 has 9 amino acids. The V end lost 3 bases, the J end lost 7 bases, and 1 base lay between the germline ends. Germline-derived CDR1 and CDR2 are SQVTM and ANQGSEA.

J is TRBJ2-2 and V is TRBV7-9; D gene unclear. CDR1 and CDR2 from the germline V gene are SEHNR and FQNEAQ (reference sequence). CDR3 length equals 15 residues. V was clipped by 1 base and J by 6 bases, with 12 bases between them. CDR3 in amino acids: CASSLEVLMAGELFF. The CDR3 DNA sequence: TGTGCCAGCAGCTTAGAAGTTCTAATGGCCGGGGAGCTGTTTTTT.

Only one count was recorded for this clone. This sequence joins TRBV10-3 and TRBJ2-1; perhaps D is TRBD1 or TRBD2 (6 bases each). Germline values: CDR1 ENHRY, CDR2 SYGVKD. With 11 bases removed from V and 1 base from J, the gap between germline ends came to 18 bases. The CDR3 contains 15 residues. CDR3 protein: CAAGGGLDSYNEQFF. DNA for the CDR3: TGTGCCGCCGGAGGGGGGCTAGATTCCTACAATGAGCAGTTCTTC.

The CDR3: CASDGGRGQPQHF. The CDR3 coding sequence is TGTGCCAGCGATGGGGGTCGTGGTCAGCCCCAGCATTTT. The V and J genes are TRBV2 and TRBJ1-5; TRBD1 is a possible D gene (5 bases). Germline loops: CDR1 SNHLY, CDR2 FYNNEI. Trimming left V 8 bases short and J 6 bases short, with 14 bases between. The CDR3 spans 13 residues.

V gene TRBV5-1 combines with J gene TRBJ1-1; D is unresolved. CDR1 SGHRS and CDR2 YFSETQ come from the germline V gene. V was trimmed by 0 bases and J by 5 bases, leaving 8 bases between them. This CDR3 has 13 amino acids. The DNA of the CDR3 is TGCGCCAGCAGCTTGGGAGGCCTAACTGAAGCTTTCTTT. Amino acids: CASSLGGLTEAFF. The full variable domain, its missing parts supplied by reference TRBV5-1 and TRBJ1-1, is KAGVTQTPRYLIKTRGQQVTLSCSPISGHRSVSWYQQTPGQGLQFLFEYFSETQRNKGNFPGRFSGRQFSNSRSEMNVSTLELGDSALYLCASSLGGLTEAFFGQGTRLTVV.

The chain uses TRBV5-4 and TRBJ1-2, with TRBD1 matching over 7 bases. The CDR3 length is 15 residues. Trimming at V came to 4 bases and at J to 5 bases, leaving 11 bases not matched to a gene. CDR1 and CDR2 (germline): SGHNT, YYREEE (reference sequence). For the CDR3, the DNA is TGTGCCAGCAGCCAAGTTCCCGGACAGGAGTATGGCTACACCTTC. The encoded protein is CASSQVPGQEYGYTF.

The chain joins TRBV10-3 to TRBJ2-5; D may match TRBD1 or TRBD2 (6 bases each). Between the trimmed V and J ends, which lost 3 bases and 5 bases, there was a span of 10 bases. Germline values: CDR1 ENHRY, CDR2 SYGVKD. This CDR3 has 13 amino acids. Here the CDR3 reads CAISDGGLETQYF. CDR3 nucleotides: TGTGCCATCAGTGATGGGGGGCTTGAGACCCAGTACTTC.

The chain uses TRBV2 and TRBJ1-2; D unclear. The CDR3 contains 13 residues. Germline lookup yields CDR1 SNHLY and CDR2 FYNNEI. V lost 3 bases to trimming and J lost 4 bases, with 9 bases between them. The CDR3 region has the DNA TGTGCCAGCAGTGAGGGTAGGGCCTATGGCTACACCTTC. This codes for CASSEGRAYGYTF.

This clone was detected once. The CDR3 sequence is CASSIYVEDTQYF. The CDR3 region has the DNA TGTGCCAGTAGTATATACGTAGAAGATACGCAGTATTTT. The V gene is TRBV19, the J gene TRBJ2-3, with D unresolved. CDR1 is LNHDA, CDR2 SQIVND, per germline (reference sequence). Trimming left V 2 bases short and J 5 bases short, with 8 bases between. The CDR3 covers 13 residues. The entire variable domain, with the rest obtained from reference TRBV19 and TRBJ2-3, is as follows: DGGITQSPKYLFRKEGQNVTLSCEQNLNHDAMYWYRQDPGQGLRLIYYSQIVNDFQKGDIAEGYSVSREKKESFPLTVTSAQKNPTAFYLCASSIYVEDTQYFGPGTRLTVL.

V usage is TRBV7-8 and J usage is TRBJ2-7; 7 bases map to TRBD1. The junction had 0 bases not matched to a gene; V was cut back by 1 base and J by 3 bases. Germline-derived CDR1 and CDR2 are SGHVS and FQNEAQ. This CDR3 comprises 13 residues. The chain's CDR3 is CASSLDRGYEQYF. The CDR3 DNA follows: TGTGCCAGCAGCTTAGACAGGGGCTACGAGCAGTACTTC.

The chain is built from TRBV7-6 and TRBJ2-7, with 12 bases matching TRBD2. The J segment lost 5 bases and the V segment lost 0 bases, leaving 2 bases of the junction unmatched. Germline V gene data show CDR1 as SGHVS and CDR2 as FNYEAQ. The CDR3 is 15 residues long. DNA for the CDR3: TGTGCCAGCAGCTTAGCGCTAGCGGGAGGGCACGAGCAGTACTTC. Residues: CASSLALAGGHEQYF.

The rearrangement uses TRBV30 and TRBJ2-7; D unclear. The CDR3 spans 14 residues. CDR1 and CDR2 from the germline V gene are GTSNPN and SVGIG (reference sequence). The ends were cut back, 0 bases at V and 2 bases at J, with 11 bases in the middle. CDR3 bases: TGTGCCTGGAGTGTGCGTCTTGATGCCTACGAGCAGTACTTC. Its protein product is CAWSVRLDAYEQYF.

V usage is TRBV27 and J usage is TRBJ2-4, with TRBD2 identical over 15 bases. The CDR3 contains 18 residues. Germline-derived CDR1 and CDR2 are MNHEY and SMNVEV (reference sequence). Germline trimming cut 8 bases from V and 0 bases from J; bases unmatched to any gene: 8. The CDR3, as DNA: TGTGCCAGCGGACTAGCGGGAGGGCGGAGGCTAGCCAAAAACATTCAGTACTTC. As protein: CASGLAGGRRLAKNIQYF.

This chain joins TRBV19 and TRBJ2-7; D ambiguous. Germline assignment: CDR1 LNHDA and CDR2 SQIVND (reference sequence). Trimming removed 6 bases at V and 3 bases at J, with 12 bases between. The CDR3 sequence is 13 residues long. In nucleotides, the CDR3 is TGTGCCAGTAGCTATACCCCGGACTACGAGCAGTACTTC. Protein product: CASSYTPDYEQYF.

The chain's CDR3 is CASSRTGYTDTQYF. CDR3 in DNA: TGTGCCAGCTCCCGGACAGGGTACACAGATACGCAGTATTTT. J is TRBJ2-3 and V is TRBV18; 8 bases are shared with TRBD1. This CDR3 is 14 amino acids long. From germline, CDR1 is KGHSH and CDR2 LQKENI. The ends lost 6 bases at V and 2 bases at J; junction bases unmatched: 4. Using reference TRBV18 and TRBJ2-3 for the parts outside the CDR3, the full variable domain is NAGVMQNPRHLVRRRGQEARLRCSPMKGHSHVYWYRQLPEEGLKFMVYLQKENIIDESGMPKERFSAEFPKEGPSILRIQQVVRGDSAAYFCASSRTGYTDTQYFGPGTRLTVL.

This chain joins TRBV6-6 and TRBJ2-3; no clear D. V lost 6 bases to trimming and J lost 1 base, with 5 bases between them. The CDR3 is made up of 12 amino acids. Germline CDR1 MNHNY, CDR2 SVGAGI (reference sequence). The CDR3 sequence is CASRGRTDTQYF. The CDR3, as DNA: TGTGCCAGCAGGGGCCGCACAGATACGCAGTATTTT.

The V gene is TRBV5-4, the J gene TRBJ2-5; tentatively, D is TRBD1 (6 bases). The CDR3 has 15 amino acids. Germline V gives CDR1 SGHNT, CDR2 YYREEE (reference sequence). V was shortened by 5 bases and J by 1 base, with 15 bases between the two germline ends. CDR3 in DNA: TGTGCCAGCAGTTTAAACAGGGAGTCCCAAGAGACCCAGTACTTC. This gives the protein CASSLNRESQETQYF.

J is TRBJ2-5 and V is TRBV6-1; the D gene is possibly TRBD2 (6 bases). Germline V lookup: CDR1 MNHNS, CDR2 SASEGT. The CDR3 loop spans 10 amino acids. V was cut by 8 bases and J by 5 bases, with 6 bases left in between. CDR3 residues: CASGRETQYF. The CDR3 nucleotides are TGTGCCAGCGGGAGGGAGACCCAGTACTTC.

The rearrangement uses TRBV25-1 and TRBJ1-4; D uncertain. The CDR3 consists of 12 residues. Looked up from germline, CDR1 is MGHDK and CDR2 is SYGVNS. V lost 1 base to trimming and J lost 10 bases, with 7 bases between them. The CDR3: CASSEFLGKLFF. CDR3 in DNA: TGTGCCAGCAGTGAATTCTTGGGAAAACTGTTTTTT.

CDR3 in DNA: TGCGCCAGCAGCGGCAGGGATTATGGCTACACCTTC. Its protein product is CASSGRDYGYTF. The chain couples TRBV5-1 to TRBJ1-2; maybe TRBD1 (5 bases). This CDR3 is built from 12 residues. V was clipped by 4 bases and J by 5 bases, with 9 bases between them. From germline, CDR1 is SGHRS and CDR2 YFSETQ.